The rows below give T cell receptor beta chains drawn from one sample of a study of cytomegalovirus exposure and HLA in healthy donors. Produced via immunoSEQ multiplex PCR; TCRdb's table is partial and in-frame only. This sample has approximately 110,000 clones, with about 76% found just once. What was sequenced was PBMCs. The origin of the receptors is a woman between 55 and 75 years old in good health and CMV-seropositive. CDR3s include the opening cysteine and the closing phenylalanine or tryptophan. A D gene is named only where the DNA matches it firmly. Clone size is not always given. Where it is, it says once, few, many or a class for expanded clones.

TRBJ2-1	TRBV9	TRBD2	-	CASSAGGLGNEQFF	TGTGCCAGCAGCGCGGGGGGGCTCGGCAATGAGCAGTTCTTC
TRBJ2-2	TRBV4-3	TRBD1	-	CASSQETGRVRTGELFF	TGCGCCAGCAGCCAAGAGACAGGGCGGGTTAGGACCGGGGAGCTGTTTTTT
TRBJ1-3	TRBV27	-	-	CASSLGQLGPGNTIYF	TGTGCCAGCAGTTTAGGTCAGCTTGGGCCTGGAAACACCATATATTTT
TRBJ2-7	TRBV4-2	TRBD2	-	CASSQVYTSGTYEQYF	TGTGCCAGCAGCCAAGTGTATACTAGCGGAACCTACGAGCAGTACTTC
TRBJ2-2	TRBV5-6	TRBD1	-	CASSRDRNTGELFF	TGTGCCAGCAGCCGGGACAGGAACACCGGGGAGCTGTTTTTT
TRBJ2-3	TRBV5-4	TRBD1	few	CASSPWGTGADTQYF	TGTGCCAGCAGCCCGTGGGGGACAGGTGCCGATACGCAGTATTTT
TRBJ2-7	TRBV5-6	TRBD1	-	CASSARQGFIYEQYF	TGTGCCAGCAGCGCCCGACAGGGATTCATCTACGAGCAGTACTTC
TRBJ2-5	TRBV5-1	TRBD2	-	CASKFEGEGTQYF	TGCGCCAGCAAATTCGAAGGGGAGGGGACCCAGTACTTC
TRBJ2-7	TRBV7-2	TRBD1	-	CASSFSQGALSTYEQYF	TGTGCCAGCAGCTTTTCACAGGGGGCGCTCTCCACTTACGAGCAGTACTTC
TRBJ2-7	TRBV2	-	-	CASETRNEQYF	TGTGCCAGCGAGACTAGGAATGAGCAGTACTTC
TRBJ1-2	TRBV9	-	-	CASSPGYGYTF	TGTGCCAGCAGCCCAGGGTATGGCTACACCTTC
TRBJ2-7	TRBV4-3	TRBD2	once	CASGGGTSGAREQYF	TGCGCCAGCGGGGGGGGGACTAGCGGGGCCCGCGAGCAGTACTTC
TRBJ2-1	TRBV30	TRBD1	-	CAWSPGGAGDEQFF	TGTGCCTGGAGTCCAGGGGGCGCTGGGGATGAGCAGTTCTTC
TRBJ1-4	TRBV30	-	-	CALGGEKLFF	TGTGCCTTGGGAGGAGAAAAACTGTTTTTT
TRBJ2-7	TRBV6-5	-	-	CASSYSPAGTYEQYF	TGTGCCAGCAGTTACTCCCCGGCAGGTACCTACGAGCAGTACTTC
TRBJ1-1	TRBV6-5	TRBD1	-	CASSYHRTGRVAFF	TGTGCCAGCAGTTACCATCGGACAGGGCGGGTTGCTTTCTTT
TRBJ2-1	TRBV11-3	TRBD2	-	CASSSSGGSGAYNEQFF	TGTGCCAGCAGCTCGTCCGGAGGGAGCGGGGCGTACAATGAGCAGTTCTTC
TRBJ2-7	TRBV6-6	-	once	CASRTQNGERPGEQYF	TGTGCCAGCAGAACTCAAAATGGGGAGAGACCGGGCGAGCAGTACTTC
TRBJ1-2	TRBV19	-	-	CASTAGAPEGYGYTF	TGTGCCAGTACGGCGGGGGCTCCAGAAGGCTATGGCTACACCTTC
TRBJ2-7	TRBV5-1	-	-	CASSSQRYEQYF	TGCGCCAGCAGCTCACAGCGGTACGAGCAGTACTTC
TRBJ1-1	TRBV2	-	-	CASSEYGWGGDQAFF	TGTGCCAGCAGTGAATATGGGTGGGGGGGGGACCAAGCTTTCTTT
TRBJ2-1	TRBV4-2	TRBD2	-	CASSRQSGRASNEQFF	TGTGCCAGCAGCCGACAAAGCGGGAGGGCCAGCAATGAGCAGTTCTTC
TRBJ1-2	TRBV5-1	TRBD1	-	CASSLVQGANYGYTF	TGCGCCAGCAGCTTGGTTCAGGGGGCGAACTATGGCTACACCTTC
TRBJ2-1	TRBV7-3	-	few	CASSLTSGEYNEQFF	TGTGCCAGCAGCTTAACTAGCGGCGAATACAATGAGCAGTTCTTC
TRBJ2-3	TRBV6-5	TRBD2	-	CASSYGVSSGRNTQYF	TGTGCCAGCAGTTATGGGGTTTCTAGCGGGAGAAATACGCAGTATTTT
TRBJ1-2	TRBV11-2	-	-	CASSPLVGGRGYTF	TGTGCCAGCAGCCCCCTCGTAGGGGGTAGGGGCTACACCTTC
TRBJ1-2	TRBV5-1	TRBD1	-	CASSLGQGARGSGYTF	TGCGCCAGCAGCTTGGGACAGGGGGCAAGGGGCTCTGGCTACACCTTC
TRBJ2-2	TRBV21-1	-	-	CASSKWYEREGRRTGELFF	TGTGCCAGCAGCAAATGGTACGAGCGGGAGGGCCGGAGAACCGGGGAGCTGTTTTTT
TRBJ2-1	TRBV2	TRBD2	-	CASSEAASGGPQFF	TGTGCCAGCAGTGAAGCAGCTAGCGGGGGACCCCAGTTCTTC
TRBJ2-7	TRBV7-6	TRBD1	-	CASSLFPPGTGTGIYEQYF	TGTGCCAGCAGCTTATTTCCTCCCGGGACCGGGACAGGGATATACGAGCAGTACTTC
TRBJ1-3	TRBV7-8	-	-	CASSLAQISGNTIYF	TGTGCCAGCAGCTTAGCACAGATCTCTGGAAACACCATATATTTT
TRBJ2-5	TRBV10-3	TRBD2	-	CAISELGLADPGEQYF	TGTGCCATCAGTGAGTTAGGACTAGCGGACCCTGGGGAGCAGTACTTC
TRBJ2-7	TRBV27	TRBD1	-	CATKTGRSYEQYF	TGTGCCACCAAGACAGGGCGGTCCTACGAGCAGTACTTC
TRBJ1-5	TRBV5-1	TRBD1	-	CASSFSGTGGDQPQHF	TGCGCCAGCAGCTTCTCCGGGACAGGGGGGGATCAGCCCCAGCATTTT
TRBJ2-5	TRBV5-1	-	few	CASNLGSGRGETQYF	TGCGCCAGCAATTTGGGGTCCGGGCGGGGAGAGACCCAGTACTTC
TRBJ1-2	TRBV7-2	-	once	CASSLRLGDSYGYTF	TGTGCCAGCAGCTTACGGTTAGGTGACTCCTATGGCTACACCTTC
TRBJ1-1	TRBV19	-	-	CASSPSRGNTEAFF	TGTGCCAGTAGTCCCTCCAGGGGGAACACTGAAGCTTTCTTT
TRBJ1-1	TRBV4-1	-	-	CASSQDRADTTFNTEAFF	TGCGCCAGCAGCCAAGATCGGGCGGACACAACCTTCAACACTGAAGCTTTCTTT
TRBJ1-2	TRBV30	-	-	CAWSTGLYGYTF	TGTGCCTGGAGTACGGGACTTTATGGCTACACCTTC
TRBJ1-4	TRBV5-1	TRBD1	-	CASTSGTGGDAEKLFF	TGCGCCAGCACCAGTGGGACAGGGGGGGACGCCGAAAAACTGTTTTTT
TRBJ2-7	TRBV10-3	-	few	CAIRADLGALAQYF	TGTGCCATCCGAGCTGATTTGGGGGCGTTGGCGCAGTACTTC
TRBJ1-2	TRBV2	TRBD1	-	CASRGTGVPYGYTF	TGTGCCAGCAGGGGGACAGGGGTCCCCTATGGCTACACCTTC
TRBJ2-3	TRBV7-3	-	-	CASSLNGGTTDTQYF	TGTGCCAGCAGCTTAAACGGCGGAACCACAGATACGCAGTATTTT
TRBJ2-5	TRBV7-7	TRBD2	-	CASSLTGGPETQYF	TGTGCCAGCAGCTTAACGGGGGGGCCGGAGACCCAGTACTTC
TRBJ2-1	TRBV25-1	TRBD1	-	CASSPRTGPYNEQFF	TGTGCCAGCAGTCCTCGGACAGGTCCTTACAATGAGCAGTTCTTC
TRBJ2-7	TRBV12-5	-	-	CASGTIGGAYEQYF	TGTGCTAGTGGTACCATAGGGGGTGCCTACGAGCAGTACTTC
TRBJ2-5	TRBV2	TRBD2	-	CASSPLAGPRETQYF	TGTGCCAGCAGTCCTCTAGCGGGACCAAGGGAGACCCAGTACTTC
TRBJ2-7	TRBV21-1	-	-	CASRLPGYEQYF	TGTGCCAGCAGACTACCTGGGTACGAGCAGTACTTC
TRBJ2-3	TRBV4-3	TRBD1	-	CASSQAWTGGTDTQYF	TGCGCCAGCAGCCAAGCTTGGACAGGGGGTACCGATACGCAGTATTTT
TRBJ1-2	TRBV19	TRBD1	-	CASSVQGNPYGYTF	TGTGCCAGTAGTGTACAGGGGAACCCCTATGGCTACACCTTC
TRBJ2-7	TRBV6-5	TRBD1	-	CASRQGALEQYF	TGTGCCAGCCGACAGGGGGCTCTCGAGCAGTACTTC
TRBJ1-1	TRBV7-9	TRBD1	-	CASSRGQGEAFF	TGTGCCAGCAGCCGGGGACAGGGTGAAGCTTTCTTT
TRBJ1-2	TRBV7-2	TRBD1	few	CASSSLQGWEQGRSGYTF	TGTGCCAGCAGCTCCCTACAGGGATGGGAACAGGGGAGGAGTGGCTACACCTTC
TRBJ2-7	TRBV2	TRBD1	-	CASRGGQGPYEQYF	TGTGCCAGCAGGGGCGGACAGGGTCCCTACGAGCAGTACTTC
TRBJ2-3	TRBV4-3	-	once	CASSQNREGGSTDTQYF	TGCGCCAGCAGCCAAAACAGGGAAGGGGGAAGCACAGATACGCAGTATTTT
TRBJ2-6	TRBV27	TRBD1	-	CASSLKGTAISGANVLTF	TGTGCCAGCAGTTTAAAGGGGACAGCTATCTCTGGGGCCAACGTCCTGACTTTC
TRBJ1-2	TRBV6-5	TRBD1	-	CASSYRGRSYGYTF	TGTGCCAGCAGTTACAGGGGGCGCAGCTATGGCTACACCTTC
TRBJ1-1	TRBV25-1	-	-	CASSDQQLDSGFEAFF	TGTGCCAGCAGTGATCAGCAACTGGACAGTGGCTTTGAAGCTTTCTTT